This paragraph reports one T cell receptor (beta chain). Its target is not known. These data originate in a study of STAT5B mutations in CD4+ large granular lymphocyte leukemia. Turning to the study itself: Among healthy donors, a particular HLA allele went with more CDR3 'QG' motifs. Study outcomes and limitations: No patients shared main leukemic clonotypes, though roughly 27% appeared at low frequency elsewhere.

Original methodology: Lowest detectable productive clonotype frequency was 2.59 x 10-5. Assay: immunoSEQ multiplex PCR; the TCRdb copy retains only in-frame clones and omits some. Clone size and the V and J calls come from that table; the DNA yielded D and trimming. The sample records 31,000 or so clones, roughly 84% being singletons. This clonotype originated in a human donor in good health. The sequenced sample was CD4+ T cells from blood buffy coats.

As DNA, the CDR3 is TGTGCCAGCGAAAACAGGGGCTTGAACACTGAAGCTTTCTTT. Translating it yields CASENRGLNTEAFF. The chain has TRBV6-1 and TRBJ1-1; 7 bases match TRBD1. CDR3 length: 14 amino acids. V was pared by 8 bases and J by 0 bases, with 6 bases of the junction left unmatched. Germline V gene sequence: CDR1 MNHNS, CDR2 SASEGT.